These 6 T cell receptor beta chains share one sample of origin, sequenced in a study of cytomegalovirus exposure and HLA in healthy donors (dated by TCRdb to between 2016 and 2019). Libraries were made using the immunoSEQ multiplex PCR assay. For the multiplex PCR, a mixture combining 60 forward primers for TCR Vbeta segments and 13 reverse primers for TCR Jbeta segments was used. Held by TCRdb, this immuneACCESS table contains in-frame sequences only and omits some clones. Under half of the omission traces to an unresolved V gene where checked; the cause of the rest is unknown. In this sample the table shows 98,000 or so clones, around three quarters of which occur a single time. Together, the top ten hold 5% to 6% of the sample. The sequencing input was PBMCs. Receptor source: a young woman in good health and CMV-seropositive.

The CDR3 sequence: CAWWDTRSGNTIYF. The CDR3 DNA follows: TGTGCCTGGTGGGACACCCGCTCTGGAAACACCATATATTTT. The J gene is TRBJ1-3, the V gene TRBV30, with D possibly TRBD1 on 6 matching bases. Germline-derived CDR1 and CDR2 are GTSNPN and SVGIG (reference sequence). With 5 bases removed from V and 0 bases from J, the gap between germline ends came to 11 bases. The CDR3 is made up of 14 amino acids.

V usage is TRBV27 and J usage is TRBJ2-5, with 7 nucleotides matching TRBD1. Germline CDR1 MNHEY, CDR2 SMNVEV (reference sequence). V lost 5 bases and J lost 1; bases outside the gene matches: 4. This CDR3 has 14 amino acids. Here the CDR3 reads CASSPGTAQETQYF. The CDR3, as DNA: TGTGCCAGCAGTCCGGGGACAGCCCAAGAGACCCAGTACTTC.

The CDR3 bases are TGTGCCAGCATGAGACAGGGTAGTTCCTACGAGCAGTACTTC. Protein: CASMRQGSSYEQYF. V is TRBV2 and J is TRBJ2-7; 7 bases line up with TRBD1. Germline values: CDR1 SNHLY, CDR2 FYNNEI. With V trimmed by 7 bases and J by 1 base, 7 bases remained unmatched. The CDR3 is 14 amino acids.

The chain links TRBV29-1 to TRBJ2-7; the D gene is possibly TRBD1 (5 bases). This CDR3 is 12 amino acids long. Trimming shortened V by 3 bases and J by 0 bases, and 6 bases separated the two germline ends. CDR1 is SQVTM, CDR2 ANQGSEA, per germline. The CDR3 spells CSVDTGSYEQYF. The CDR3 DNA reads TGCAGCGTTGATACAGGCTCCTACGAGCAGTACTTC.

This rearrangement joins TRBV30 to TRBJ2-1, with 11 bases fitting TRBD2. The V segment lost 1 base and the J segment 6 bases; nucleotides outside the gene matches: 5. Per the germline V gene, CDR1 is GTSNPN and CDR2 is SVGIG (reference sequence). This CDR3 has 15 amino acids. This CDR3 reads CAWSGGLAGGNEQFF. The CDR3 bases are TGTGCCTGGAGTGGGGGGCTAGCGGGAGGCAATGAGCAGTTCTTC.

The J gene is TRBJ1-2, the V gene TRBV2; 7 bases agree with TRBD1. Germline CDR1 reads SNHLY; CDR2 reads FYNNEI. V shed 11 bases, J shed 4 bases, and the junction held 10 bases outside the gene matches. The CDR3 loop spans 13 amino acids. CDR3 coding DNA: TGTGCCGGACGGGGACAGAAAGGCTATGGCTACACCTTC. Protein: CAGRGQKGYGYTF. Supplemented by reference TRBV2 and TRBJ1-2, the full variable domain reads EPEVTQTPSHQVTQMGQEVILRCVPISNHLYFYWYRQILGQKVEFLVSFYNNEISEKSEIFDDQFSVERPDGSNFTLKIRSTKLEDSAMYFCAGRGQKGYGYTFGSGTRLTVV.